Below, one T cell receptor beta chain is given with its context. The data belong to a study of blood T cell repertoires in COVID-19. Germline CDR1 is SEHNR and CDR2 is FQNEAQ (reference sequence). The CDR3 has 18 residues. The V segment lost 1 base and the J segment 0 bases; nucleotides outside the gene matches: 3. The assay was immunoSEQ multiplex PCR, and TCRdb's table has in-frame clones only and misses some. The data show 250,000 to 300,000 clones, 80% to 90% seen once. The specimen sequenced was peripheral blood. The chain carries TRBV7-9 and TRBJ2-2, with 12 bases lining up with TRBD2. The receptor was isolated from a woman aged 25 to 39 with active or convalescent COVID-19. The CDR3 protein is CASSLVGTSGSNTGELFF. In nucleotides, the CDR3 is TGTGCCAGCAGCTTAGTAGGGACTAGCGGGTCGAACACCGGGGAGCTGTTTTTT.